One sample yielded the 24 T cell receptor beta chains listed below, sequenced in a study of T cells expressing NK-cell markers. TCRdb re-called the 5' RACE reads; one entry per CDR3 protein, DNA not given. The record lists approximately 420,000 distinct CDR3 sequences, of which the ten most abundant hold around 11%. Material: blood T cells: a sorted CD56 or NKG2C T cell subset, CD4+ or CD8+ T cells, or bulk PBMC T cells (not recorded which). The receptors here all came from a woman aged 45-65 years in good health.

CDR3 sequence reads: CSATPLAGKNTQYF. The gene calls are TRBV20-1 and TRBJ2-3; TCRdb returns TRBD2, unconfirmable since there is no DNA. CDR1 DFQATT and CDR2 SNEGSKA come from the germline V gene (reference sequence). The CDR3 is 14 amino acids.

The chain has TRBV19 and TRBJ2-2; there is no DNA to check the TCRdb D call of TRBD2. The CDR3 has 17 residues. Germline CDR1 is LNHDA and CDR2 is SQIVND (reference sequence). CDR3 amino acids: CASTSALLAGVTGELFF.

V is TRBV11-3 and J is TRBJ2-3; no DNA is available, so the TRBD1 call from TCRdb remains unchecked. Germline lookup yields CDR1 SGHNT and CDR2 YENEEA. This CDR3 spans 18 amino acids. The chain's CDR3 is CASRTGQGASPLTDTQYF. The full variable domain, in which reference TRBV11-3 and TRBJ2-3 provide the parts outside the CDR3, is EAGVVQSPRYKIIEKKQPVAFWCNPISGHNTLYWYLQNLGQGPELLIRYENEEAVDDSQLPKDRFSAERLKGVDSTLKIQPAELGDSAVYLCASRTGQGASPLTDTQYFGPGTRLTVL.

V usage is TRBV7-6 and J usage is TRBJ2-1; there is no DNA to check the TCRdb D call of TRBD2. CDR1 is SGHVS and CDR2 is FNYEAQ in the germline V gene. This CDR3 contains 15 residues. The CDR3 sequence: CASSLRPPDGNEQFF.

The chain employs TRBV18 and TRBJ2-2; TCRdb returns TRBD1, unconfirmable since there is no DNA. This CDR3 has 18 residues. Per germline, CDR1 KGHSH and CDR2 LQKENI. The CDR3 protein is CASSPSTGPDYHTGELFF.

This CDR3 is CASSVSVRTDTQYF. V is TRBV9 and J is TRBJ2-3. Germline loops: CDR1 SGDLS, CDR2 YYNGEE. The CDR3 is 14 residues long.

CDR3 amino acids: CSAASLGWSYNEQFF. V usage is TRBV20-1 and J usage is TRBJ2-1; TCRdb gives TRBD2 as the D gene, but with no DNA this cannot be confirmed. The CDR3 covers 15 residues. Germline-derived CDR1 and CDR2 are DFQATT and SNEGSKA (reference sequence).

CDR3 region: CSASSFRQDGYGYTF. V and J are TRBV20-1 and TRBJ1-2; TCRdb proposes TRBD1, but this gene call is untestable without DNA. The CDR3 contains 15 residues. Germline V gene lookup returns CDR1 DFQATT and CDR2 SNEGSKA (reference sequence).

The chain has TRBV7-9 and TRBJ2-3; TCRdb gives TRBD2 as the D gene, but with no DNA this cannot be confirmed. Germline CDR1 and CDR2: SEHNR and FQNEAQ (reference sequence). The CDR3 totals 18 residues. The CDR3: CASSLGLAGGPGTDTQYF.

This chain joins TRBV5-1 and TRBJ2-5; TCRdb's assignment of TRBD2 cannot be checked, as there is no DNA. The length of the CDR3 is 14 residues. The germline gives CDR1 SGHRS, CDR2 YFSETQ. This CDR3 is CASSNGLEVGTQYF.

The chain joins TRBV5-1 to TRBJ1-2. The germline CDR1 and CDR2 sequences are SGHRS and YFSETQ. The CDR3 covers 14 residues. CDR3: CASKMDDANYGYTF. Supplemented by reference TRBV5-1 and TRBJ1-2, the full variable domain reads KAGVTQTPRYLIKTRGQQVTLSCSPISGHRSVSWYQQTPGQGLQFLFEYFSETQRNKGNFPGRFSGRQFSNSRSEMNVSTLELGDSALYLCASKMDDANYGYTFGSGTRLTVV.

The chain combines TRBV10-3 with TRBJ2-2; TCRdb picks TRBD2, but there is no DNA to check that call. The germline V gene has CDR1 ENHRY and CDR2 SYGVKD. This CDR3 comprises 16 residues. Here the CDR3 reads CAIMASGRLPGEELFF.

CDR3 amino acids: CASSSGTSVIDEQFF. The chain joins TRBV28 to TRBJ2-1; TCRdb outputs TRBD2, but without DNA this stays unchecked. Germline V gives CDR1 MDHEN, CDR2 SYDVKM. The length of the CDR3 is 15 residues.

The V call is TRBV5-6, the J call TRBJ2-7; TCRdb's D gene call, TRBD2, goes unchecked for lack of DNA. From germline, CDR1 is SGHDT and CDR2 YYEEEE. This CDR3 comprises 15 residues. CDR3 loop: CASSAQRELSYEQYF.

The V gene is TRBV24-1, the J gene TRBJ2-3. This CDR3 has 13 residues. From germline, CDR1 is KGHDR and CDR2 SFDVKD. The CDR3 loop is CATRDAFTDTQYF.

CDR3 loop: CASSDRQGQNEQFF. This chain uses TRBV7-6 with TRBJ2-1; TCRdb proposes TRBD1, but this gene call is untestable without DNA. Per the germline V gene, CDR1 is SGHVS and CDR2 is FNYEAQ. This CDR3 spans 14 amino acids. Full variable domain (missing parts from reference TRBV7-6 and TRBJ2-1): GAGVSQSPRYKVTKRGQDVALRCDPISGHVSLYWYRQALGQGPEFLTYFNYEAQQDKSGLPNDRFSAERPEGSISTLTIQRTEQRDSAMYRCASSDRQGQNEQFFGPGTRLTVL.

The chain uses TRBV12-3 or TRBV12-4 and TRBJ2-1; the TCRdb call, TRBD1, lacks DNA for checking. This CDR3 contains 15 residues. CDR3 sequence reads: CASSLLPGGYNEQFF.

V gene TRBV27 combines with J gene TRBJ2-1; absent DNA, TCRdb's TRBD1 call cannot be checked. Looked up from germline, CDR1 is MNHEY and CDR2 is SMNVEV (reference sequence). CDR3 size: 15 residues. The CDR3 here is CASSPGSGSYNEQFF.

The chain joins TRBV11-3 to TRBJ2-2; lacking DNA, the TRBD2 call made by TCRdb goes unchecked. Germline CDR1 SGHNT, CDR2 YENEEA. The CDR3 sequence is 16 residues long. The CDR3 is CASSSRLAGTTGELFF.

The V call is TRBV6-5, the J call TRBJ1-2; lacking DNA, the TRBD1 call made by TCRdb goes unchecked. This CDR3 comprises 14 residues. From germline, CDR1 is MNHEY and CDR2 SVGAGI. Here the CDR3 reads CASRVDRFRGGYTF.

This CDR3 reads CASSGRDYNQPQHF. This chain uses TRBV12-3 or TRBV12-4 with TRBJ1-5. CDR3 length: 14 residues.

The chain carries TRBV3-1 and TRBJ2-1; TCRdb selects TRBD1, and the lack of DNA leaves this call unchecked. In germline, CDR1 is LGHDT, CDR2 YNNKEL (reference sequence). The CDR3 loop spans 15 amino acids. This chain's CDR3 is CASSPRDRARNEQFF.

The chain combines TRBV2 with TRBJ2-3; there is no DNA to check the TCRdb D call of TRBD2. The CDR3 has 13 amino acids. Germline values: CDR1 SNHLY, CDR2 FYNNEI. CDR3 loop: CASSDGGRDTQYF. Based on the CDR3 plus reference TRBV2 and TRBJ2-3, the full variable domain is EPEVTQTPSHQVTQMGQEVILRCVPISNHLYFYWYRQILGQKVEFLVSFYNNEISEKSEIFDDQFSVERPDGSNFTLKIRSTKLEDSAMYFCASSDGGRDTQYFGPGTRLTVL.

This chain joins TRBV11-2 and TRBJ2-5. Per germline, CDR1 SGHAT and CDR2 FQNNGV. The CDR3 consists of 14 residues. The CDR3 reads CASSLPLGGPTQYF.